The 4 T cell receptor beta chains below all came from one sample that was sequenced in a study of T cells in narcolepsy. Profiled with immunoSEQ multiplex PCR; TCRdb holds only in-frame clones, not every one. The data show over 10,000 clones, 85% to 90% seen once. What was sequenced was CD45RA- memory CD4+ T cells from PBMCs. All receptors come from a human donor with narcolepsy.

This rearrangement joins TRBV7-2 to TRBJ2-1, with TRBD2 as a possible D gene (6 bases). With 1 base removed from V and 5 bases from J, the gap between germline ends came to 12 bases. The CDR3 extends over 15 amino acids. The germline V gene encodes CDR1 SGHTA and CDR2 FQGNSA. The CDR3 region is CASSLGGKDHNEQFF. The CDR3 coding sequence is TGTGCCAGCAGCTTAGGCGGGAAGGATCACAATGAGCAGTTCTTC.

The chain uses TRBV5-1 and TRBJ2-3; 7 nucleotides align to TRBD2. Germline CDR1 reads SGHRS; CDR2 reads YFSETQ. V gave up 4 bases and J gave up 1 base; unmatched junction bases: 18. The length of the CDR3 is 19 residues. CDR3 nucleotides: TGCGCCAGCAGCGCCTCCGGGACTAAAGTGTTTATGGGCACAGATACGCAGTATTTT. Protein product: CASSASGTKVFMGTDTQYF.

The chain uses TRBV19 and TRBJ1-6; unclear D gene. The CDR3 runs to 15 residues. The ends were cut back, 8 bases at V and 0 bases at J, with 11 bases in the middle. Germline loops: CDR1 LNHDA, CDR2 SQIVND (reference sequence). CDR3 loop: CASQALSSYNSPLHF. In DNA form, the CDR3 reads TGTGCCAGTCAAGCGCTAAGCTCCTATAATTCACCCCTCCACTTT.

CDR3 coding DNA: TGTGCCAGCAGCCAAGATCCAGCAGGGACAGGTTACTCCTACGAGCAGTACTTC. Encoded protein: CASSQDPAGTGYSYEQYF. The chain is built from TRBV4-2 and TRBJ2-7, with 8 bases fitting TRBD1. CDR3 size: 18 residues. V lost 0 bases to trimming and J lost 0 bases; unmatched junction nucleotides: 10. CDR1 and CDR2 from the germline V gene are LGHNA and YNFKEQ.